This T cell receptor (beta chain) stems from a study of cytomegalovirus exposure and HLA in healthy donors. Use of 60 Vbeta and 13 Jbeta primers characterized the PCR. The method was immunoSEQ multiplex PCR; TCRdb's version includes in-frame clones alone and lacks a portion of them. The table counts 55,000 to 65,000 clones; about 4% lies in the top ten. The origin of this receptor is a young woman in good health and CMV-seronegative. The sample comprised PBMCs.

The CDR3 DNA reads TGCGCCAGCAGCCTTAGGACTAGCGGGGAACTTAGGGATGAGCAGTTCTTC. This codes for CASSLRTSGELRDEQFF. The chain combines TRBV5-1 with TRBJ2-1, with 12 bases fitting TRBD2. From germline, CDR1 is SGHRS and CDR2 YFSETQ. The CDR3 extends over 17 amino acids. Germline trimming cut 4 bases from V and 8 bases from J; bases unmatched to any gene: 13. The full variable domain, in which reference TRBV5-1 and TRBJ2-1 provide the parts outside the CDR3, is KAGVTQTPRYLIKTRGQQVTLSCSPISGHRSVSWYQQTPGQGLQFLFEYFSETQRNKGNFPGRFSGRQFSNSRSEMNVSTLELGDSALYLCASSLRTSGELRDEQFFGPGTRLTVL.